The clone carrying this TCR beta chain was seen repeatedly, ten times or more. The target antigen is unknown. The source of the sample is a study of T cells after yellow fever vaccination. About the study: In the case of low-cell-number fractions, SMART-Seq v4 Ultra Low Input was used for preparation. Study observations and caveats: Abundant clonotypes from the bulk population could have been carried over as contaminants into FACS-sorted repertoires. Boosting was followed by the reappearance of most primary-vaccination clones (under 97% CD4, more than 70% CD8).

A process of 5'RACE template switching, which added a universal primer site and UMIs, was used to make TCR cDNA. TCRdb reanalysed the 5' RACE reads using MiXCR and keeps one entry per CDR3 protein. Of some 400,000 distinct CDR3 sequences listed, approximately 19% were seen once; the top ten hold 15% to 20%. The source material was PBMCs, sampled before the yellow fever booster vaccination. This receptor was identified in a man between 18 and 29 years old who received the YFV17D yellow fever vaccine.

Here the CDR3 reads CASSLGQGNNEQFF. The CDR3 DNA sequence: TGTGCCAGCAGTTTGGGACAGGGGAACAATGAGCAGTTCTTC. The rearrangement joins TRBV12-3 or TRBV12-4 to TRBJ2-1; TRBD1 matches at 10 bases. This CDR3 has 14 amino acids. The V segment lost 3 bases and the J segment 5 bases; nucleotides outside the gene matches: 1.